This T cell receptor beta chain was profiled in a study of T-cell memory formation after mild COVID-19. Each CDR3 protein is one row after TCRdb ran MiXCR on the 5' RACE reads. Counted here are a few hundred thousand distinct CDR3 sequences, around 28% occurring once; the ten biggest clones make up roughly 13%. This clonotype was counted between two and nine times. The CDR3 consists of 12 residues. Germline-derived CDR1 and CDR2 are DFQATT and SNEGSKA (reference sequence). V was cut by 1 base and J by 12 bases, with 13 bases left in between. The clonotype originates from an adult woman who had mild COVID-19 (a few samples of this study predate the infection). Cell type and time point are not known. This chain links TRBV20-1 with TRBJ1-5; TRBD1 is a possible D gene (6 bases). Sequencing was performed on PBMCs or a T cell subset sorted from them (not recorded which). The CDR3 spells CSARVGGGRQHF. The CDR3 DNA follows: TGCAGTGCTAGAGTAGGGGGGGGACGCCAGCATTTT.